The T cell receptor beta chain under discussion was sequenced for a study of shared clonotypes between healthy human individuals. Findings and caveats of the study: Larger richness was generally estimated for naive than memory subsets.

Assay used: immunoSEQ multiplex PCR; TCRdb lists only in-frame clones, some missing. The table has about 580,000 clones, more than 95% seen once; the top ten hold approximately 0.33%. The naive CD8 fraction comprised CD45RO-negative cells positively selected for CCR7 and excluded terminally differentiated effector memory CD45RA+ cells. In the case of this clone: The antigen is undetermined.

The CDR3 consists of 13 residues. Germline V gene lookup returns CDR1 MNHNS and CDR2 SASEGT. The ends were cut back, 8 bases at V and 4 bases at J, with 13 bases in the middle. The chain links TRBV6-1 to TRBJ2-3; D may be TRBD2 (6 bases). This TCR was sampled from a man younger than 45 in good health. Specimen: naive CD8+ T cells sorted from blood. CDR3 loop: CASRSWEADTQYF. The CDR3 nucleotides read TGTGCCAGCCGATCCTGGGAGGCAGATACGCAGTATTTT.